The clone carrying this TCR beta chain has just a few counts. Its antigen is unidentified. TCRdb reprocessed the RT-PCR reads with MiXCR, giving one entry per CDR3 protein. Of roughly 700,000 distinct CDR3 sequences listed, approximately 14% are singletons. The data were obtained in a study of response to subunit inactivated influenza vaccine. Study conclusions and caveats: With each seasonal influenza vaccination, the authors suggested, few new T cells are recruited.

CDR3 length: 16 residues. J lost 8 bases, V lost 0 bases, and 6 bases had no gene match. Germline V lookup: CDR1 MNHEY, CDR2 SMNVEV (reference sequence). The TCR originated in a man aged 50 to 60 who received an inactivated influenza vaccine. The sample consisted of PBMCs from blood, taken about 14 days before vaccination. This rearrangement joins TRBV27 to TRBJ1-6, with TRBD1 identical over 8 bases. As DNA, the CDR3 is TGTGCCAGCAGTTTATCAGGCAGGGGGCAACATTCACCCCTCCACTTT. Translation: CASSLSGRGQHSPLHF.